Below, 22 T cell receptor beta chains from the same sample are listed, as sequenced in a study of vaccination and CD4 T cells after COVID-19. MiXCR, run by TCRdb on the PCR reads, gives a single entry per CDR3 protein. The sample has some 15,000 distinct CDR3 sequences, approximately 72% seen once. This specimen consisted of CD4+ T cells from blood, obtained after SARS-CoV-2 vaccination. The receptors stem from a human donor who had recovered from COVID-19.

The J gene is TRBJ1-1, the V gene TRBV10-3; TRBD1 agrees at 8 bases. The CDR3 length is 13 residues. The junction had 4 bases not matched to a gene; V was cut back by 9 bases and J by 1 base. Germline CDR1 is ENHRY and CDR2 is SYGVKD. The CDR3 DNA follows: TGTGCCATTAAGGACAGGGAGAACACTGAAGCTTTCTTT. It specifies CAIKDRENTEAFF.

The CDR3 sequence is CSARDRGSTYEQYF. DNA for the CDR3: TGCAGTGCTAGAGACAGGGGCTCCACCTACGAGCAGTACTTC. V usage is TRBV20-1 and J usage is TRBJ2-7; the D gene is possibly TRBD1 (6 bases). V lost 0 bases to trimming and J lost 2 bases, with 11 bases between them. This CDR3 region has 14 residues. CDR1 and CDR2 from the germline V gene are DFQATT and SNEGSKA (reference sequence).

The V gene is TRBV5-4, the J gene TRBJ2-7; 9 bases fit TRBD1. The CDR3 has 14 amino acids. Looked up from germline, CDR1 is SGHNT and CDR2 is YYREEE (reference sequence). V shed 5 bases and J 6 bases; nucleotides not matched to a gene: 9. The CDR3 here is CASRAGTGMGEQYF. CDR3 in DNA: TGTGCCAGCAGGGCCGGGACAGGGATGGGCGAGCAGTACTTC.

The chain links TRBV28 to TRBJ2-2, with TRBD2 as a possible D gene (6 bases). V was pared by 3 bases and J by 4 bases, with 18 bases between. Germline CDR1 is MDHEN and CDR2 is SYDVKM. This CDR3 has 17 residues. The CDR3 region has the DNA TGTGCCAGCAGTTTTTGCGGAACGGGAGTGGGCACCGGGGAGCTGTTTTTT. Protein sequence: CASSFCGTGVGTGELFF.

The rearrangement links TRBV6-1 to TRBJ2-5; no firm D call. Per the germline V gene, CDR1 is MNHNS and CDR2 is SASEGT. The ends were cut back, 2 bases at V and 6 bases at J, with 10 bases in the middle. The CDR3 sequence is 13 residues long. CDR3 sequence reads: CASSESLQQTQYF. The CDR3 region has the DNA TGTGCCAGCAGTGAATCGCTGCAGCAGACCCAGTACTTC.

The rearrangement uses TRBV15 and TRBJ2-7; unclear D gene. V was trimmed by 6 bases and J by 0 bases, leaving 12 bases between them. The CDR3 length is 14 residues. Germline-derived CDR1 and CDR2 are LNHNV and YYDKDF (reference sequence). CDR3 DNA: TGTGCCACCAGAGCAGCTCTCCTCTCCTACGAGCAGTACTTC. Its protein is CATRAALLSYEQYF.

This clonotype was observed a few times. J is TRBJ2-5 and V is TRBV19; 7 bases fit TRBD1. With V trimmed by 4 bases and J by 2 bases, 1 base remained unmatched. Germline V gives CDR1 LNHDA, CDR2 SQIVND (reference sequence). The CDR3 consists of 13 residues. CDR3 amino acids: CASSRDSQETQYF. The CDR3 region has the DNA TGTGCCAGTAGTAGGGACAGTCAAGAGACCCAGTACTTC.

This clonotype occurred once. The chain carries TRBV7-2 and TRBJ1-5, with unresolved D. CDR3 length: 13 residues. Germline loops: CDR1 SGHTA, CDR2 FQGNSA. V gave up 1 base and J gave up 7 bases, with 8 bases separating them. The CDR3 sequence: CASSLEKGQPQHF. The CDR3 nucleotides read TGTGCCAGCAGCTTAGAAAAGGGCCAGCCCCAGCATTTT.

This chain connects TRBV28 to TRBJ2-5, with a weak D call TRBD1 (7 bases). This CDR3 comprises 16 residues. Germline CDR1 and CDR2: MDHEN and SYDVKM. V lost 5 bases to trimming and J lost 5 bases, with 21 bases between them. Here the CDR3 reads CASSQLSGGIGETQYF. In nucleotides, the CDR3 is TGTGCCAGCAGTCAGCTGTCAGGGGGGATCGGGGAGACCCAGTACTTC.

This clonotype was seen a few times. This chain connects TRBV25-1 to TRBJ1-5; D unclear. V was clipped by 5 bases and J by 3 bases, with 8 bases between them. Germline V gives CDR1 MGHDK, CDR2 SYGVNS. This CDR3 region has 13 residues. The CDR3 reads CASSPRTNQPQHF. CDR3 nucleotide sequence: TGTGCCAGCAGTCCCCGAACCAATCAGCCCCAGCATTTT.

V usage is TRBV24-1 and J usage is TRBJ2-2; D is perhaps TRBD2 (5 bases). Germline CDR1 KGHDR, CDR2 SFDVKD. V lost 3 bases and J lost 2, with 9 bases in between. The CDR3 contains 15 residues. As DNA, the CDR3 is TGTGCCACCAGTGATCCGCGGGCCAACACCGGGGAGCTGTTTTTT. Amino acids: CATSDPRANTGELFF.

The rearrangement links TRBV19 to TRBJ1-1, with D tentatively TRBD1 (5 bases). The length of the CDR3 is 15 residues. The V and J ends lost 6 bases and 1 base respectively, with 15 bases between them. Looked up from germline, CDR1 is LNHDA and CDR2 is SQIVND (reference sequence). The CDR3 reads CASRAGGQGNTEAFF. CDR3 in DNA: TGTGCCAGTAGAGCTGGAGGGCAGGGGAACACTGAAGCTTTCTTT.

The chain carries TRBV6-5 and TRBJ2-7, with 8 bases identical to TRBD2. Germline V gives CDR1 MNHEY, CDR2 SVGAGI. V shed 4 bases and J 2 bases; nucleotides not matched to a gene: 13. CDR3 size: 17 residues. CDR3 sequence (DNA): TGTGCCAGCAGTTGGGGGATGGCTAGCGGGTGGACCTACGAGCAGTACTTC. Translating gives CASSWGMASGWTYEQYF.

V is TRBV20-1 and J is TRBJ1-4, with D uncertain. V lost 0 bases and J 5 bases, leaving 10 bases between the germline ends. CDR1 is DFQATT, CDR2 SNEGSKA, per germline (reference sequence). This CDR3 region has 14 residues. The CDR3 DNA sequence: TGCAGTGCTAGAGATCTGACGGGGAATGAAAAACTGTTTTTT. Translating gives CSARDLTGNEKLFF.

The chain is built from TRBV20-1 and TRBJ2-3, with TRBD2 identical over 7 bases. The V segment lost 5 bases and the J segment 5 bases; nucleotides outside the gene matches: 13. The CDR3 sequence is 15 residues long. Germline-derived CDR1 and CDR2 are DFQATT and SNEGSKA (reference sequence). CDR3: CSADLWGRVEDTQYF. The CDR3 coding sequence is TGCAGTGCTGACCTTTGGGGGAGGGTAGAAGATACGCAGTATTTT.

This clonotype was seen only once. V is TRBV12-3 or TRBV12-4 and J is TRBJ1-5; a weak D match, TRBD1 (6 bases). Trimming removed 8 bases at V and 1 base at J, with 6 bases between. This CDR3 is built from 12 residues. In DNA form, the CDR3 reads TGTGCCAGCGGGGGCAGCAATCAGCCCCAGCATTTT. Protein sequence: CASGGSNQPQHF.

The table lists this clonotype with a count of one. Sequence at one end of the junction differs from germline and may be a read error. The rearrangement joins TRBV7-2 to TRBJ2-5, with 9 bases fitting TRBD2. The CDR3 extends over 15 amino acids. CDR1 and CDR2 (germline): SGHTA, FQGNSA. This chain's CDR3 is CASSLAGMGTETQYF. The CDR3 nucleotides are TGTGCCAGCAGCCTAGCGGGGATGGGGACGGAGACCCAGTACTTC.

J is TRBJ2-7 and V is TRBV20-1; a possible D gene is TRBD2 (5 bases). The CDR3 length is 15 residues. Germline values: CDR1 DFQATT, CDR2 SNEGSKA (reference sequence). The ends were cut back, 6 bases at V and 1 base at J, with 19 bases in the middle. Written as DNA, the CDR3 is TGCAGTGCCAACTCCGGCACTAGTGGGTCCTACGAGCAGTACTTC. This gives the protein CSANSGTSGSYEQYF.

This chain links TRBV20-1 with TRBJ2-2; D remains unclear. This CDR3 comprises 12 residues. Trimming left V 6 bases short and J 5 bases short, with 10 bases between. Germline V CDR1 and CDR2: DFQATT, SNEGSKA (reference sequence). This CDR3 reads CSALHGTGELFF. The CDR3 nucleotides are TGCAGTGCCCTCCATGGAACCGGGGAGCTGTTTTTT.

The sample holds a few counts of this clonotype. The chain employs TRBV20-1 and TRBJ1-1, with TRBD1 matching 10 bases. In germline, CDR1 is DFQATT, CDR2 SNEGSKA (reference sequence). V gave up 6 bases and J gave up 4 bases; unmatched junction bases: 8. CDR3 length: 14 amino acids. The CDR3 loop reads CSAYGDRGGTEAFF. DNA of the CDR3: TGCAGTGCCTACGGGGACAGGGGAGGCACTGAAGCTTTCTTT.

V usage is TRBV6-2 or TRBV6-3 and J usage is TRBJ1-5; no firm D call. This CDR3 has 15 amino acids. Germline V lookup: CDR1 MNHEY, CDR2 SVGEGT. V was shortened by 2 bases and J by 0 bases, with 8 bases between the two germline ends. The CDR3 is CASSYPGSSNQPQHF. In nucleotides, the CDR3 is TGTGCCAGCAGTTACCCCGGGAGTAGCAATCAGCCCCAGCATTTT.

The chain carries TRBV24-1 and TRBJ1-1; D ambiguous. The CDR3 covers 14 residues. V was shortened by 7 bases and J by 4 bases, with 15 bases between the two germline ends. Germline CDR1 KGHDR, CDR2 SFDVKD. Written as DNA, the CDR3 is TGTGCCACCAGGAGTACTGCCCTGGGCACTGAAGCTTTCTTT. It specifies CATRSTALGTEAFF.